These T cell receptor beta chains were read from a single sample in a study of blood T cell repertoires in COVID-19. Some clones are missing from TCRdb's copy, which holds only in-frame ones; the method was immunoSEQ multiplex PCR. The sample holds around 210,000 clones, 85% seen once. Sequenced: peripheral blood. The receptors come from a middle-aged man with COVID-19, enrolled during active disease. The CDR3 runs from the conserved cysteine through the conserved F or W. Fields, in order: V gene, D gene, J gene, clone size, CDR3 protein, CDR3 DNA. A D gene is named only where the DNA matches it firmly. Clone size is given for some rows only: seen once, a few or many times, or a class if the clone is expanded.

TRBV7-2,-,TRBJ1-5,-,CASSIDSSNQPQHF,TGTGCCAGCAGCATAGATAGTAGCAATCAGCCCCAGCATTTT
TRBV12-3/TRBV12-4,-,TRBJ2-7,-,CASSLGGPYEQYF,TGTGCCAGCAGTTTGGGGGGGCCCTACGAGCAGTACTTC
TRBV29-1,-,TRBJ2-7,once,CSVAGNYEQYF,TGCAGCGTCGCAGGAAATTACGAGCAGTACTTC
TRBV5-4,TRBD2,TRBJ2-3,-,CASSLALAGGGADTQYF,TGTGCCAGCAGCTTGGCCCTAGCGGGGGGGGGAGCAGATACGCAGTATTTT
TRBV9,TRBD1,TRBJ2-7,once,CASSATPDRRTSYEQYF,TGTGCCAGCAGCGCGACCCCGGACAGGAGGACATCCTACGAGCAGTACTTC
TRBV25-1,TRBD1,TRBJ2-1,-,CASSDPAGGNEQFF,TGTGCCAGCAGTGACCCCGCAGGGGGCAATGAGCAGTTCTTC
TRBV5-4,TRBD2,TRBJ2-7,-,CASKASGGADEQYF,TGTGCCAGCAAGGCTAGCGGGGGGGCGGATGAGCAGTACTTC
TRBV27,TRBD1,TRBJ1-2,-,CASRKGQGYGYTF,TGTGCCAGCAGAAAGGGACAGGGGTATGGCTACACCTTC
TRBV7-9,TRBD1,TRBJ2-1,-,CASSSAGQGYNEQFF,TGTGCCAGCAGCTCGGCGGGACAGGGTTACAATGAGCAGTTCTTC
TRBV6-2/TRBV6-3,TRBD1,TRBJ1-6,few,CASSLGQGDSPLHF,TGTGCCAGCAGTCTAGGACAGGGTGATTCACCCCTCCACTTT
TRBV28,TRBD1,TRBJ2-2,few,CASRLTGGTGQLFF,TGTGCCAGCAGGTTGACAGGGGGCACCGGGCAGCTGTTTTTT
TRBV5-1,TRBD1,TRBJ1-2,-,CASSWTGDRYGYTF,TGCGCCAGCAGCTGGACAGGGGACCGCTATGGCTACACCTTC
TRBV14,-,TRBJ1-6,-,CASSLTEFNSPLHF,TGTGCCAGCAGCCTTACAGAATTTAATTCACCCCTCCACTTT
TRBV11-3,TRBD2,TRBJ2-3,-,CASSLTVGGAVDTQYF,TGTGCCAGCAGCTTAACCGTCGGGGGGGCCGTTGATACGCAGTATTTT
TRBV3-1/TRBV3-2,TRBD2,TRBJ2-5,-,CASSPRLAGGIETQYF,TGTGCCAGCAGCCCTCGACTAGCGGGGGGGATAGAGACCCAGTACTTC
TRBV28,-,TRBJ2-7,-,CASSLGTSYEQYF,TGTGCCAGCAGTTTGGGGACAAGTTACGAGCAGTACTTC
TRBV5-8,-,TRBJ1-3,-,CASSLVFSSGNTIYF,TGTGCCAGCAGCTTGGTGTTTTCAAGCGGAAACACCATATATTTT
TRBV7-9,TRBD1,TRBJ2-7,many,CASSLADGTVEQYF,TGTGCCAGCAGCTTAGCAGACGGGACAGTCGAGCAGTACTTC
TRBV5-1,TRBD2,TRBJ2-3,-,CASSRLAGGRTDTQYF,TGCGCCAGCAGTCGGTTAGCGGGGGGGCGAACAGATACGCAGTATTTT
TRBV5-1,-,TRBJ1-4,once,CASSLAGQTARQEKLFF,TGCGCCAGCAGCTTGGCCGGACAGACCGCCCGTCAGGAAAAACTGTTTTTT
TRBV6-5,TRBD2,TRBJ2-7,-,CASIFGGSSYEQYF,TGTGCCAGCATTTTCGGGGGGAGCTCCTACGAGCAGTACTTC
TRBV4-1,-,TRBJ1-3,-,CASSQGGRASGNTIYF,TGCGCCAGCAGCCAAGGGGGCAGAGCGTCTGGAAACACCATATATTTT
TRBV5-5,-,TRBJ1-1,-,CASSFPGKRDTEAFF,TGTGCCAGCAGCTTTCCAGGGAAGCGGGACACTGAAGCTTTCTTT
TRBV27,-,TRBJ2-7,-,CASSHTLSYEQYF,TGTGCCAGCAGTCACACATTGTCCTACGAGCAGTACTTC